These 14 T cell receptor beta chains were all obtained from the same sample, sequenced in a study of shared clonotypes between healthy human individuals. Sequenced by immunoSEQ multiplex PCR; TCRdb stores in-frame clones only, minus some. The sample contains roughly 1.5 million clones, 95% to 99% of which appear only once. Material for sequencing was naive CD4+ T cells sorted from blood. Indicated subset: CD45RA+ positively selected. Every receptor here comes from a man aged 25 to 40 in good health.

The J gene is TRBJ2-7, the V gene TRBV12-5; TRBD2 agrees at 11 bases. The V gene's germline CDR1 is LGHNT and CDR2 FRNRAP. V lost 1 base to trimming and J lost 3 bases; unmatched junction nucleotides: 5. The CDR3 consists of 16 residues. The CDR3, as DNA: TGTGCTAGTGGTTTGGACCCTAGCGGGGGGTACTACGAGCAGTACTTC. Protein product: CASGLDPSGGYYEQYF.

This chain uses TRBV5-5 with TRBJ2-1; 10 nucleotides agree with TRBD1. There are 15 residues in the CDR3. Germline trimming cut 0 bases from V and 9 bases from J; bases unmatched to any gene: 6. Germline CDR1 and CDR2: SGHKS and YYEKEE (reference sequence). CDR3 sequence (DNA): TGTGCCAGCAGCTTGGCCGGGACAGGGGTGGGTGAGCAGTTCTTC. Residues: CASSLAGTGVGEQFF. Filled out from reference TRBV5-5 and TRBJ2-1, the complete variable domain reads DAGVTQSPTHLIKTRGQQVTLRCSPISGHKSVSWYQQVLGQGPQFIFQYYEKEERGRGNFPDRFSARQFPNYSSELNVNALLLGDSALYLCASSLAGTGVGEQFFGPGTRLTVL.

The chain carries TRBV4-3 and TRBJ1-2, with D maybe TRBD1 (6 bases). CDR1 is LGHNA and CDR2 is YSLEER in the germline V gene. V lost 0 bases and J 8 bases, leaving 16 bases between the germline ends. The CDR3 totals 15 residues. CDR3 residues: CASSQELPGVDGYTF. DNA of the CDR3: TGCGCCAGCAGCCAAGAATTGCCAGGGGTAGACGGCTACACCTTC.

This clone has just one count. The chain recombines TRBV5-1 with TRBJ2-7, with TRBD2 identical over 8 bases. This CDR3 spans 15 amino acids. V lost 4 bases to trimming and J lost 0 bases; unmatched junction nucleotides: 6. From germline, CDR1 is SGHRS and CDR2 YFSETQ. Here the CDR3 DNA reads TGCGCCAGCAGCCGTAGCGGGGTGACCTCCTACGAGCAGTACTTC. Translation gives CASSRSGVTSYEQYF.

Written as DNA, the CDR3 is TGTGCCAGCAGTGACAGTTTGGACGGCTATGGCTACACCTTC. Its protein is CASSDSLDGYGYTF. V usage is TRBV27 and J usage is TRBJ1-2, with D maybe TRBD1 (5 bases). CDR1 and CDR2 from the germline V gene are MNHEY and SMNVEV (reference sequence). Trimming left V 5 bases short and J 4 bases short, with 14 bases between. This CDR3 contains 14 residues.

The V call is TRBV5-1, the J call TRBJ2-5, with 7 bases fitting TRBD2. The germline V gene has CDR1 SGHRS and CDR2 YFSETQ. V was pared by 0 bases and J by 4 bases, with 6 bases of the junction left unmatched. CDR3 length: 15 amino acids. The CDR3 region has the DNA TGCGCCAGCAGCTTGGTTGAGGGGAGGGGAGAGACCCAGTACTTC. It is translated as CASSLVEGRGETQYF. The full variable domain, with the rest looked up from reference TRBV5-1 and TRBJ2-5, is KAGVTQTPRYLIKTRGQQVTLSCSPISGHRSVSWYQQTPGQGLQFLFEYFSETQRNKGNFPGRFSGRQFSNSRSEMNVSTLELGDSALYLCASSLVEGRGETQYFGPGTRLLVL.

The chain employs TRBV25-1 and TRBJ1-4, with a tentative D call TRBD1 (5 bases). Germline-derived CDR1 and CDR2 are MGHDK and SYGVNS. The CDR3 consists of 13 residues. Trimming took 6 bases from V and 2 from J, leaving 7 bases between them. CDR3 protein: CASRRQTNEKLFF. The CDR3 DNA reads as TGTGCCAGCAGGCGACAGACTAATGAAAAACTGTTTTTT.

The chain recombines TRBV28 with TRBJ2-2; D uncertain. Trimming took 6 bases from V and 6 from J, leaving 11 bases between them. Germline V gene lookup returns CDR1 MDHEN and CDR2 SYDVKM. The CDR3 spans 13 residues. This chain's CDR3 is CASSSSPAGELFF. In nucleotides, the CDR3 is TGTGCCAGCAGCTCAAGCCCCGCCGGGGAGCTGTTTTTT.

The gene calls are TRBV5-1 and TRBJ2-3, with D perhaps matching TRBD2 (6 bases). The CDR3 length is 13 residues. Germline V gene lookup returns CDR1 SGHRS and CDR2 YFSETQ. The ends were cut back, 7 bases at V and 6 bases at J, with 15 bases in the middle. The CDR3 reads CASGGFEGDTQYF. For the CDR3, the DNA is TGCGCCAGCGGGGGGTTCGAGGGCGATACGCAGTATTTT.

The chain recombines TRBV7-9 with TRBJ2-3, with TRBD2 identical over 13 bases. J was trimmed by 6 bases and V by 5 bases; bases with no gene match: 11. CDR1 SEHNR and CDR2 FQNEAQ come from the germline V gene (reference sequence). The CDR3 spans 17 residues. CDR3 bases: TGTGCCAGCAGCCGCGGACTAGCGGGAGTGGCACCCGATACGCAGTATTTT. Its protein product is CASSRGLAGVAPDTQYF. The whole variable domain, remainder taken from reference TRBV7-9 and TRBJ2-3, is DTGVSQNPRHKITKRGQNVTFRCDPISEHNRLYWYRQTLGQGPEFLTYFQNEAQLEKSRLLSDRFSAERPKGSFSTLEIQRTEQGDSAMYLCASSRGLAGVAPDTQYFGPGTRLTVL.

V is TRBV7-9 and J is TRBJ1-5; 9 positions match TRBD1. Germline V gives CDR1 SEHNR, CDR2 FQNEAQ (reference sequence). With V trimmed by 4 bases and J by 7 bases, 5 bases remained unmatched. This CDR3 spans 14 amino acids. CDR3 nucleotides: TGTGCCAGCAGCTCGGACAGGGGAGGACAGCCCCAGCATTTT. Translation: CASSSDRGGQPQHF.

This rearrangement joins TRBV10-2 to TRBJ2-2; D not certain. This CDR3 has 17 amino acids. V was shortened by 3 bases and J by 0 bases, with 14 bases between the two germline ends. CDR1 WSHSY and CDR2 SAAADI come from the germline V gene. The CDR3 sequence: CASSEMAGPSNTGELFF. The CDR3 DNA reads TGCGCCAGCAGTGAAATGGCAGGACCTTCGAACACCGGGGAGCTGTTTTTT.

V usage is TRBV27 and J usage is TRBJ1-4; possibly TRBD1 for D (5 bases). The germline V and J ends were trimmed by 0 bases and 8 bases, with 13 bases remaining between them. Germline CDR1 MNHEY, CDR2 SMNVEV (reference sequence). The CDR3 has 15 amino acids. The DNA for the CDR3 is TGTGCCAGCAGTTTATCGGGGGGGGTTGAGGAAAAACTGTTTTTT. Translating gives CASSLSGGVEEKLFF.

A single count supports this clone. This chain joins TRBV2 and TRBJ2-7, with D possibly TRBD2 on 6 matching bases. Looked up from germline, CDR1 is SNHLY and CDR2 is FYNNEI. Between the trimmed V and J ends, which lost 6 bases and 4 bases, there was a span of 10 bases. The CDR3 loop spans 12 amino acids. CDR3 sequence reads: CASRPRGYEQYF. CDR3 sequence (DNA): TGTGCCAGCAGACCACGGGGGTACGAGCAGTACTTC. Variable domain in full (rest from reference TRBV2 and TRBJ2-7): EPEVTQTPSHQVTQMGQEVILRCVPISNHLYFYWYRQILGQKVEFLVSFYNNEISEKSEIFDDQFSVERPDGSNFTLKIRSTKLEDSAMYFCASRPRGYEQYFGPGTRLTVT.